This T cell receptor (beta chain) stems from a study of shared clonotypes between healthy human individuals. Regarding the study as a whole: Deeper or shallower sequencing was expected to change how clonotypes are shared among donors.

Note on this clone: The antigen is unknown.

Libraries were prepared by immunoSEQ multiplex PCR; TCRdb keeps only in-frame clonotypes and omits some of them. The sample holds fewer than 1.8 million clones; 97% to 99% are singletons and the top ten take over 0.3%. V lost 3 bases and J 3 bases, leaving 12 bases between the germline ends. Germline V gives CDR1 SGHAT, CDR2 FQNNGV. The CDR3 length is 15 residues. Sequencing was carried out using naive CD4+ T cells sorted from blood. As for subset: CD45RA+ positively selected. The rearrangement uses TRBV11-2 and TRBJ2-1; D possibly corresponds to TRBD2 (6 bases). The sequence derives from a man in his thirties or forties in good health. The CDR3 is CASSFRGYDYNEQFF. The CDR3 DNA sequence: TGTGCCAGCAGCTTTCGGGGGTATGACTACAATGAGCAGTTCTTC. The full variable domain, in which reference TRBV11-2 and TRBJ2-1 provide the parts outside the CDR3, is EAGVAQSPRYKIIEKRQSVAFWCNPISGHATLYWYQQILGQGPKLLIQFQNNGVVDDSQLPKDRFSAERLKGVDSTLKIQPAKLEDSAVYLCASSFRGYDYNEQFFGPGTRLTVL.